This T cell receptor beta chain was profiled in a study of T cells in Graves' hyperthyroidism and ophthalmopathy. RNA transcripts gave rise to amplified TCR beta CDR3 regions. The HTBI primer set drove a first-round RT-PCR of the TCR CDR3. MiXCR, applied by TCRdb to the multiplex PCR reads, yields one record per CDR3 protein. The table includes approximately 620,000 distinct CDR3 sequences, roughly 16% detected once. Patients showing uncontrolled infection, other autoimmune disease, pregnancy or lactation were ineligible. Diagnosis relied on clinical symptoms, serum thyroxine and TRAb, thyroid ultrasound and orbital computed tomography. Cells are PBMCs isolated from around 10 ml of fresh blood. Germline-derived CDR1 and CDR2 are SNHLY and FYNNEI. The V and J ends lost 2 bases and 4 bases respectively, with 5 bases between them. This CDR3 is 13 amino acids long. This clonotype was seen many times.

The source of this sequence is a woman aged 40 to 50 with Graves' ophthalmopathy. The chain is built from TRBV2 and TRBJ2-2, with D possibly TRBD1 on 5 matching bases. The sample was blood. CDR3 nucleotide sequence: TGTGCCAGCAGTGAACAGGGCACCGGGGAGCTGTTTTTT. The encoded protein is CASSEQGTGELFF.